This T cell receptor (beta chain) comes out of a study of response to subunit inactivated influenza vaccine. Study conclusions and caveats: The authors offered the suggestion that each seasonal influenza vaccination recruits few new T cells.

This CDR3 has 14 residues. Germline CDR1 is SGHRS and CDR2 is YFSETQ. V lost 4 bases to trimming and J lost 0 bases, with 9 bases between them. On this clonotype: Its antigen remains unidentified.

TCRdb fed the RT-PCR reads into MiXCR, producing one record per CDR3 protein. The data hold some 520,000 distinct CDR3 sequences, with 16% observed a single time. The clonotype comes from a man between 50 and 75 years old who received an inactivated influenza vaccine. The V gene is TRBV5-1, the J gene TRBJ2-3, with a tentative D call TRBD2 (5 bases). The input for sequencing was CD4+ T cells sorted from PBMCs, taken around 25 months after vaccination. The CDR3 nucleotides are TGCGCCAGCAGCCGGGATGCTAGCACAGATACGCAGTATTTT. It specifies CASSRDASTDTQYF.